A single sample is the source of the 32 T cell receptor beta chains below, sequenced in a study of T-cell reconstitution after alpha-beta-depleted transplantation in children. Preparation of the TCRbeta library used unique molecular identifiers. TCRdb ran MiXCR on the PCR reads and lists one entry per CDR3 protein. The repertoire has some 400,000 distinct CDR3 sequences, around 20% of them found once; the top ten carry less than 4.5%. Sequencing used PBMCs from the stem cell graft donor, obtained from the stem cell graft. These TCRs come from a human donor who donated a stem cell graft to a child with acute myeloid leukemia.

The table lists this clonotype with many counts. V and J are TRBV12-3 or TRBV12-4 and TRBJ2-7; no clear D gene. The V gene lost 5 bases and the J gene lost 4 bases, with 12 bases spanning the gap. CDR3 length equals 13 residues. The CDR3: CASSPTGLYEQYF. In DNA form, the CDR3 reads TGTGCCAGCAGTCCCACCGGCTTATACGAGCAGTACTTC.

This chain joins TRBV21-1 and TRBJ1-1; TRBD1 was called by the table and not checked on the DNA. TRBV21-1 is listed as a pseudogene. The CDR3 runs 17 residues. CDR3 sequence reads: CASLKPDRGTMNTEAFF. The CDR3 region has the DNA TGTGCCAGCCTCAAGCCGGACAGGGGAACGATGAACACTGAAGCTTTCTTT.

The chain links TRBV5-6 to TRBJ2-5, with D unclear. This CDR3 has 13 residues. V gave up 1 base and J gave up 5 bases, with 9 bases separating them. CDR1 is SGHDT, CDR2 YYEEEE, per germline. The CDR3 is CASSLPTAETQYF. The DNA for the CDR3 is TGTGCCAGCAGCTTGCCTACAGCTGAGACCCAGTACTTC.

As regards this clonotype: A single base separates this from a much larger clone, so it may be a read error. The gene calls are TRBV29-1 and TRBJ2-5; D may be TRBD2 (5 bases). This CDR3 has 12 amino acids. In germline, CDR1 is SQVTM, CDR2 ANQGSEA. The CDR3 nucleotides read TGCACCGTTGCTAGCCAACAAGAGACCCAGTACTTC. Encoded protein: CTVASQQETQYF.

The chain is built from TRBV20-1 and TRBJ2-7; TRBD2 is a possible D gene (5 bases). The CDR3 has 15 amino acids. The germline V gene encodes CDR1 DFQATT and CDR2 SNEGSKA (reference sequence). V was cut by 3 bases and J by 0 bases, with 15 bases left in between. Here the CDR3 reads CSARGSATNSYEQYF. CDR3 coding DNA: TGCAGTGCTAGGGGCTCCGCGACTAACTCCTACGAGCAGTACTTC.

CDR3 nucleotides: TGTGCCAGCAGCTTGTTCCAGGTCACCGGGGAGCTGTTTTTT. Residues: CASSLFQVTGELFF. This chain uses TRBV11-2 with TRBJ2-2; D unresolved. V gave up 3 bases and J gave up 4 bases, with 9 bases separating them. Germline assignment: CDR1 SGHAT and CDR2 FQNNGV. This CDR3 spans 14 amino acids.

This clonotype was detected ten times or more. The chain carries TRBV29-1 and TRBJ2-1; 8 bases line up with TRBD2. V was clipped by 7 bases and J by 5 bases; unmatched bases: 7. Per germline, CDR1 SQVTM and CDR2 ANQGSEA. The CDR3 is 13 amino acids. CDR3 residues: CSAGIAGNNEQFF. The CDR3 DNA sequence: TGCAGCGCTGGGATAGCGGGAAACAATGAGCAGTTCTTC.

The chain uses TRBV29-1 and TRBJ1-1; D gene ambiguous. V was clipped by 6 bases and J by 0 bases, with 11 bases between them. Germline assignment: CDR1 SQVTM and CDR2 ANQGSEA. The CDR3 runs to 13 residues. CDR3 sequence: CSVNGGLNTEAFF. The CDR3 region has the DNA TGCAGCGTGAACGGCGGGCTGAACACTGAAGCTTTCTTT.

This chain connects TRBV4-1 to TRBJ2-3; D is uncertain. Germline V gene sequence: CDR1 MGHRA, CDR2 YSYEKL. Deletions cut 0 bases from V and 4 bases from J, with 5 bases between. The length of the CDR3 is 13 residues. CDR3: CASSQDLSDTQYF. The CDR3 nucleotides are TGCGCCAGCAGCCAAGATCTGTCAGATACGCAGTATTTT.

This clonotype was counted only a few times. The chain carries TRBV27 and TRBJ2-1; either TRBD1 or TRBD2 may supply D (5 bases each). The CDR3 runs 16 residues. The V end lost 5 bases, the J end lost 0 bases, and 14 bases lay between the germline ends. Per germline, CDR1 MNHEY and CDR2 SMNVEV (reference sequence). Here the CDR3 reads CASSPPGPTSYNEQFF. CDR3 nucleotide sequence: TGTGCCAGCAGTCCGCCGGGACCGACCTCCTACAATGAGCAGTTCTTC.

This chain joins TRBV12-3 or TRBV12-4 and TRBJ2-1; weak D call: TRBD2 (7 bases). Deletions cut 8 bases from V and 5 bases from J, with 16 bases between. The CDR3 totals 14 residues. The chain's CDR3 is CASVGGGYDNEQFF. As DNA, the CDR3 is TGTGCCAGCGTGGGGGGGGGCTATGACAATGAGCAGTTCTTC.

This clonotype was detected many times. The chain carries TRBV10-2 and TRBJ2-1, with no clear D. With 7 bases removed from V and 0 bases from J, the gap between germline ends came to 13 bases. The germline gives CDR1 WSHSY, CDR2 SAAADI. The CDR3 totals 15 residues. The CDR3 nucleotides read TGCGCCAGCACGGGTGAGGAGAGCTCCTACAATGAGCAGTTCTTC. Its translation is CASTGEESSYNEQFF.

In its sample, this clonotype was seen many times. CDR3 coding DNA: TGTGCCATTTCCCCGGGTGTCGGGAGTGGCGGTGAGCAGTTCTTC. Protein product: CAISPGVGSGGEQFF. The rearrangement links TRBV10-3 to TRBJ2-1; D possibly corresponds to TRBD2 (6 bases). In germline, CDR1 is ENHRY, CDR2 SYGVKD. The length of the CDR3 is 15 residues. The ends were cut back, 9 bases at V and 9 bases at J, with 24 bases in the middle.

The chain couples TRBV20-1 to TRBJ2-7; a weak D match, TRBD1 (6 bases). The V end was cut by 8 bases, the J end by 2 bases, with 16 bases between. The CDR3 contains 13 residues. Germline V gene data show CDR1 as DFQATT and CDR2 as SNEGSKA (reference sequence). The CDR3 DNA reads TGCAGTCCTGAAGGGACAATCCCCTACGAGCAGTACTTC. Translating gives CSPEGTIPYEQYF.

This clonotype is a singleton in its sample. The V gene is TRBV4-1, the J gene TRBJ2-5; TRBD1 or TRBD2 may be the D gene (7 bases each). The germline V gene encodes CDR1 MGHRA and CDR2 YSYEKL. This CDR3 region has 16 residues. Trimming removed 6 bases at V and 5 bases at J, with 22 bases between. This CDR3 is CASRSWEGATVETQYF. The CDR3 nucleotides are TGCGCCAGCAGGTCCTGGGAGGGGGCGACGGTGGAGACCCAGTACTTC.

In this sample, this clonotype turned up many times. The CDR3 DNA reads TGTGCCAGCAGCCAAGGGGGCTCCGAATACAATGAGCAGTTCTTC. It codes for CASSQGGSEYNEQFF. The V gene is TRBV3-1, the J gene TRBJ2-1; D possibly corresponds to TRBD1 (5 bases). The CDR3 sequence is 15 residues long. The germline V and J ends were trimmed by 1 base and 4 bases, with 11 bases remaining between them. Germline V CDR1 and CDR2: LGHDT, YNNKEL (reference sequence).

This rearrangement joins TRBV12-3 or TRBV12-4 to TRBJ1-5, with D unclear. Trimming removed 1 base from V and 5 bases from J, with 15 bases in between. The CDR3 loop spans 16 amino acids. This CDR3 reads CASSLGGGNLDQPQHF. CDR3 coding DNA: TGTGCCAGCAGTTTAGGAGGAGGGAACCTGGATCAGCCCCAGCATTTT.

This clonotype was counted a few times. The CDR3, as DNA: TGTGCCAGCAGTCAAAGAGGGACAGGGAGGCCACTCGGGAACACCGGGGAGCTGTTTTTT. It translates to CASSQRGTGRPLGNTGELFF. This sequence joins TRBV12-3 or TRBV12-4 and TRBJ2-2; 9 bases match TRBD1. Germline trimming cut 5 bases from V and 1 base from J; bases unmatched to any gene: 17. The length of the CDR3 is 20 residues.

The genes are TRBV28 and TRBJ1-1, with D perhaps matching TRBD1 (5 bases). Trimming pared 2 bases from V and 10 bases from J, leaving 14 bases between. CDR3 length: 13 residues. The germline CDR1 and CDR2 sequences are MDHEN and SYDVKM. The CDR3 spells CASSLGPGGGAFF. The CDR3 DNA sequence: TGTGCCAGCAGTTTAGGCCCCGGGGGGGGAGCTTTCTTT. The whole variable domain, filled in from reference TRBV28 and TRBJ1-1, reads DVKVTQSSRYLVKRTGEKVFLECVQDMDHENMFWYRQDPGLGLRLIYFSYDVKMKEKGDIPEGYSVSREKKERFSLILESASTNQTSMYLCASSLGPGGGAFFGQGTRLTVV.

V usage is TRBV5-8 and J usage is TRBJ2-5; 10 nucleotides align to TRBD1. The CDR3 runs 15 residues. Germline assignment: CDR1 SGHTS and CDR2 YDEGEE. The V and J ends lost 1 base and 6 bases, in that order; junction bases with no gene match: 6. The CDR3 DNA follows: TGTGCCAGCAGCTTGTGGGACAGGGGCCCTCAGACCCAGTACTTC. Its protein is CASSLWDRGPQTQYF.

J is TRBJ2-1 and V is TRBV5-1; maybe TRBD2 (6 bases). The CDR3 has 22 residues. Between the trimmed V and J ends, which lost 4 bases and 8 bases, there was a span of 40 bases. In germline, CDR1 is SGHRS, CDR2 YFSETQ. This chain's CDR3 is CASSQRRGLGLASEVRGDEQFF. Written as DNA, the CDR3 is TGCGCCAGCAGCCAGCGGCGGGGATTGGGGCTAGCGTCAGAGGTTCGCGGCGATGAGCAGTTCTTC.

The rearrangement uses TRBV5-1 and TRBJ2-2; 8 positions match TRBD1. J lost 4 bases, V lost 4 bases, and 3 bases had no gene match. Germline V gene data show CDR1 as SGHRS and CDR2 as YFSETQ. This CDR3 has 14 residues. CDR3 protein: CASSRDRGTGELFF. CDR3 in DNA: TGCGCCAGCAGCAGAGACAGGGGCACCGGGGAGCTGTTTTTT.

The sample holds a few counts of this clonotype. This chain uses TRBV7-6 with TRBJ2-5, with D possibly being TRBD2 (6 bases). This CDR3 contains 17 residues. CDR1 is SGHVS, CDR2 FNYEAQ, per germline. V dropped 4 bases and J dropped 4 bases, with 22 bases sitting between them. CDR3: CASSSESWRAGAETQYF. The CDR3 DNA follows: TGTGCCAGCAGCTCCGAATCTTGGAGGGCCGGGGCAGAGACCCAGTACTTC.

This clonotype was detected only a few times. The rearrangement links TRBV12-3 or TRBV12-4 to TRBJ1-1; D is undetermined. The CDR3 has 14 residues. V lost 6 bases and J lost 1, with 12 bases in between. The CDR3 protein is CASSLSWENTEAFF. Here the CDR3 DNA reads TGTGCCAGCAGCCTCTCGTGGGAGAACACTGAAGCTTTCTTT.

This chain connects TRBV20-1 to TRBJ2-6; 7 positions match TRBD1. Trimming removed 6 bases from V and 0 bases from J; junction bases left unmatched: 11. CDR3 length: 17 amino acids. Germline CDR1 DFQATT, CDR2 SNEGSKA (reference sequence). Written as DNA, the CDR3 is TGCAGTGCCAACACCGGGACAGCGATCTCTGGGGCCAACGTCCTGACTTTC. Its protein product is CSANTGTAISGANVLTF.

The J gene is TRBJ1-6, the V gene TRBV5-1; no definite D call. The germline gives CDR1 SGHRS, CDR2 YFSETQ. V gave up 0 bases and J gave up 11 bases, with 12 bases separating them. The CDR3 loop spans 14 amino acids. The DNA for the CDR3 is TGCGCCAGCAGCTTGGATCAGGTTGCTACACCCCTCCACTTT. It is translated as CASSLDQVATPLHF. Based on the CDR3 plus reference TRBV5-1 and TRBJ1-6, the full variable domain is KAGVTQTPRYLIKTRGQQVTLSCSPISGHRSVSWYQQTPGQGLQFLFEYFSETQRNKGNFPGRFSGRQFSNSRSEMNVSTLELGDSALYLCASSLDQVATPLHFGNGTRLTVT.

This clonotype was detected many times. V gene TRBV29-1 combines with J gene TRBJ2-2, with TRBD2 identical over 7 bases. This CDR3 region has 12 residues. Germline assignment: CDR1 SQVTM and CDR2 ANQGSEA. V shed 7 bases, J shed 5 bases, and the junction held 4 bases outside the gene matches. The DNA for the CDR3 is TGCAGCGGGTATAGCGGGACCGGGGAGCTGTTTTTT. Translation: CSGYSGTGELFF.

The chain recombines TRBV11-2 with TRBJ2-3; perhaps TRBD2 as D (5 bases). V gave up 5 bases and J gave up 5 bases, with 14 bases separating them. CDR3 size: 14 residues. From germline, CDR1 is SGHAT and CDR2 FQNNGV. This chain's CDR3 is CASSGRERRDTQYF. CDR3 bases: TGTGCCAGCAGCGGAAGGGAGAGAAGAGATACGCAGTATTTT.

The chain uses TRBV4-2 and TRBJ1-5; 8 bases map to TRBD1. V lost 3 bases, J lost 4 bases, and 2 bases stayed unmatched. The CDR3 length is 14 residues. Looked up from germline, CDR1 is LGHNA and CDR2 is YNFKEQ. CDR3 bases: TGTGCCAGCAGCCAGGGACAGGAGAATCAGCCCCAGCATTTT. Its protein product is CASSQGQENQPQHF.

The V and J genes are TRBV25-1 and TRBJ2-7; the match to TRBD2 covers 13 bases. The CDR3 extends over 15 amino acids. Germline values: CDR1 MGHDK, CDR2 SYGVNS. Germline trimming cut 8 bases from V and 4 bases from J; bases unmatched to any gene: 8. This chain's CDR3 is CASGRTSGSLYEQYF. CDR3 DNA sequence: TGTGCCAGCGGGAGGACTAGCGGGAGTCTGTACGAGCAGTACTTC.

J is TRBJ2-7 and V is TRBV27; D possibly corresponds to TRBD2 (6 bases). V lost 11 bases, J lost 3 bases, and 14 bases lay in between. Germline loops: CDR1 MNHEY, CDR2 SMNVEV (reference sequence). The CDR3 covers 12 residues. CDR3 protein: CAAGPGGYEQYF. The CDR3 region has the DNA TGTGCCGCGGGGCCGGGCGGCTACGAGCAGTACTTC.

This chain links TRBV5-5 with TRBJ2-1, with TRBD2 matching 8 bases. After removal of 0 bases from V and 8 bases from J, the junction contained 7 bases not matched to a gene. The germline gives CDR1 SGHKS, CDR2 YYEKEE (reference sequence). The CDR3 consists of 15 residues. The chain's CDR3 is CASSLAAAGVYEQFF. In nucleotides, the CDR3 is TGTGCCAGCAGCTTGGCCGCAGCGGGAGTCTATGAGCAGTTCTTC.